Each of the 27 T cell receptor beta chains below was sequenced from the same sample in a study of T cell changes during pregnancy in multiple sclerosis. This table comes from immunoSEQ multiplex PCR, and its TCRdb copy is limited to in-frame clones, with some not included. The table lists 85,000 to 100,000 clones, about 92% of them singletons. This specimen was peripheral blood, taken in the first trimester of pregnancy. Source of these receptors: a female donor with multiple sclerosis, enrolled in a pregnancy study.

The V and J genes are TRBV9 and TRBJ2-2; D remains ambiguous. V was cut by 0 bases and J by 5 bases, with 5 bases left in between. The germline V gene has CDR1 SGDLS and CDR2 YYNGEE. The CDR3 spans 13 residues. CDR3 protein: CASSVDTTGELFF. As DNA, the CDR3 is TGTGCCAGCAGCGTAGATACAACCGGGGAGCTGTTTTTT.

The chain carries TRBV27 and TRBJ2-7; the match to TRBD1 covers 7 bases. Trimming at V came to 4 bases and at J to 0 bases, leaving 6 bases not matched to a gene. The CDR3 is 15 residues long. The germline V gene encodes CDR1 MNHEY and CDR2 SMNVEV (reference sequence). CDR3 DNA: TGTGCCAGCAGTTCCCGACGGGACAGCTCCTACGAGCAGTACTTC. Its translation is CASSSRRDSSYEQYF.

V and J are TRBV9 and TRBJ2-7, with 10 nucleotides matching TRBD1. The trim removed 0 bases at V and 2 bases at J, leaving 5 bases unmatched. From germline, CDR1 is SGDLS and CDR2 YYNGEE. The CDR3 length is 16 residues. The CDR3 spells CASSVGEGQGTYEQYF. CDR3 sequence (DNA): TGTGCCAGCAGCGTAGGGGAGGGACAGGGGACCTACGAGCAGTACTTC. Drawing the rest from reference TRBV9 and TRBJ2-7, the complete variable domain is DSGVTQTPKHLITATGQRVTLRCSPRSGDLSVYWYQQSLDQGLQFLIQYYNGEERAKGNILERFSAQQFPDLHSELNLSSLELGDSALYFCASSVGEGQGTYEQYFGPGTRLTVT.

The CDR3 spells CASSPTGGTSGRANEQFF. CDR3 DNA sequence: TGTGCCAGCAGCCCAACGGGGGGGACTAGCGGGAGGGCCAATGAGCAGTTCTTC. The gene calls are TRBV4-2 and TRBJ2-1, with 16 bases that match TRBD2. Germline CDR1 reads LGHNA; CDR2 reads YNFKEQ. J lost 6 bases, V lost 4 bases, and 9 bases had no gene match. CDR3 length: 18 residues.

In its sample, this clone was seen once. CDR3 loop: CSVAPKLSYEQYF. CDR3 coding DNA: TGCAGCGTTGCCCCGAAGCTCTCCTACGAGCAGTACTTC. The chain recombines TRBV29-1 with TRBJ2-7; the D is unclear. V was cut by 4 bases and J by 0 bases, with 10 bases left in between. This CDR3 contains 13 residues. The germline gives CDR1 SQVTM, CDR2 ANQGSEA.

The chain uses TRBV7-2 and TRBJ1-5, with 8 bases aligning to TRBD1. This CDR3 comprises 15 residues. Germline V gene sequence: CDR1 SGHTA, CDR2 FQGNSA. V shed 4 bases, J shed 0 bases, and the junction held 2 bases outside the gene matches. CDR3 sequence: CASSSGQDSNQPQHF. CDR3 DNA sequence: TGTGCCAGCAGCTCGGGACAGGATAGCAATCAGCCCCAGCATTTT.

This CDR3 reads CASSLRGLAEQETQYF. As DNA, the CDR3 is TGTGCCAGCAGCTTGAGGGGGTTGGCGGAACAAGAGACCCAGTACTTC. This sequence joins TRBV5-5 and TRBJ2-5; the D gene is possibly TRBD1 (6 bases). Per the germline V gene, CDR1 is SGHKS and CDR2 is YYEKEE (reference sequence). The V end was cut by 1 base, the J end by 2 bases, with 15 bases between. CDR3 length: 16 residues.

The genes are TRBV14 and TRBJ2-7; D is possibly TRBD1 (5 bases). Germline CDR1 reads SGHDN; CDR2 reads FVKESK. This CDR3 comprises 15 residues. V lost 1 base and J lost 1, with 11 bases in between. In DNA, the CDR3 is TGTGCCAGCAGCCAAGTTTTGGCAGGGTCCTACGAGCAGTACTTC. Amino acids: CASSQVLAGSYEQYF.

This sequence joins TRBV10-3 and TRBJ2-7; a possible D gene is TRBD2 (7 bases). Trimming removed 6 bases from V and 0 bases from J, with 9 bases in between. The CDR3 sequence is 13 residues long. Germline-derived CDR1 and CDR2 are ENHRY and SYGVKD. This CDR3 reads CAIRAGHSYEQYF. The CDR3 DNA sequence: TGTGCCATCAGAGCGGGACACTCCTACGAGCAGTACTTC.

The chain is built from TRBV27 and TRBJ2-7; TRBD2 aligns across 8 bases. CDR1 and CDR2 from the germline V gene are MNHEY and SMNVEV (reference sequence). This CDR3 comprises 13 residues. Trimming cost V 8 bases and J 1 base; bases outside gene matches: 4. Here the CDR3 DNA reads TGTGCCAGCGCTAGCGGGTCGTCCTACGAGCAGTACTTC. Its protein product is CASASGSSYEQYF.

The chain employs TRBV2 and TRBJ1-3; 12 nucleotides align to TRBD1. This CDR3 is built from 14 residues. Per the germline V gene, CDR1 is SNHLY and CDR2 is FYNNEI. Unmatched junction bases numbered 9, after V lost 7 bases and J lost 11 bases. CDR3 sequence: CASTWDRGRVSIYF. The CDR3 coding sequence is TGTGCCAGCACCTGGGACAGGGGGCGAGTTTCCATATATTTT.

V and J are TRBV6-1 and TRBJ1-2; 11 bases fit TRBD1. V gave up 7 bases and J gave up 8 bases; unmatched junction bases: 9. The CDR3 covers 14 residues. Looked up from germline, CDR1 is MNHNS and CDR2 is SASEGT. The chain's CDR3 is CASNWDRGGQGYTF. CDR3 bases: TGTGCCAGCAACTGGGACAGGGGGGGACAAGGCTACACCTTC.

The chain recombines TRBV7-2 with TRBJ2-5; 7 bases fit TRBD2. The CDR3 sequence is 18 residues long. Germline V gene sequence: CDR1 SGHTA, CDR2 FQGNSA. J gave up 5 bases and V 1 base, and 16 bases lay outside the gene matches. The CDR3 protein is CASSLVPWGRTRGETQYF. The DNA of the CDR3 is TGTGCCAGCAGCTTAGTCCCGTGGGGACGGACTAGGGGCGAGACCCAGTACTTC. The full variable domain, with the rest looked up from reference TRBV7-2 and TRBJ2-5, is GAGVSQSPSNKVTEKGKDVELRCDPISGHTALYWYRQSLGQGLEFLIYFQGNSAPDKSGLPSDRFSAERTGGSVSTLTIQRTQQEDSAVYLCASSLVPWGRTRGETQYFGPGTRLLVL.

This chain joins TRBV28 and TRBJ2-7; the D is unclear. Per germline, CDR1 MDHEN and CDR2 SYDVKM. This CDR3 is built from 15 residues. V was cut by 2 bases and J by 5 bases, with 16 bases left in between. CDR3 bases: TGTGCCAGCAGTTTAGTGGTAGGAGCTGACCACGAGCAGTACTTC. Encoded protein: CASSLVVGADHEQYF.

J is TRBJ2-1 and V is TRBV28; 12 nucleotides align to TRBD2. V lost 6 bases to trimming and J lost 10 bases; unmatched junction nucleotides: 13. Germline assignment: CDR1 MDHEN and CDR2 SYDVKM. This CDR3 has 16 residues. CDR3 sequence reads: CASSRARLAGVREQFF. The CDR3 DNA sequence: TGTGCCAGCAGCCGCGCAAGACTAGCGGGGGTCCGGGAGCAGTTCTTC.

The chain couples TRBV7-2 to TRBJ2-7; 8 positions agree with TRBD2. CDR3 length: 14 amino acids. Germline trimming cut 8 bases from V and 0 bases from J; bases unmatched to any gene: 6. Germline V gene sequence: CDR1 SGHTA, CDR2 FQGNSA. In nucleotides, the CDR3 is TGTGCCAGCGCAACGGGGGGGAGCTCCTACGAGCAGTACTTC. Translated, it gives CASATGGSSYEQYF. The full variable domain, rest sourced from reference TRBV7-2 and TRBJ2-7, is GAGVSQSPSNKVTEKGKDVELRCDPISGHTALYWYRQSLGQGLEFLIYFQGNSAPDKSGLPSDRFSAERTGGSVSTLTIQRTQQEDSAVYLCASATGGSSYEQYFGPGTRLTVT.

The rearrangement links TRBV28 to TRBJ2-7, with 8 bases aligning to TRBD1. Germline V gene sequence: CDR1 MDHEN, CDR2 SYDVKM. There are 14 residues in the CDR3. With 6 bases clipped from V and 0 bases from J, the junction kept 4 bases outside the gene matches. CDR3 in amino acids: CASRLGQVSYEQYF. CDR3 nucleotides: TGTGCCAGCAGGTTGGGACAGGTCTCCTACGAGCAGTACTTC.

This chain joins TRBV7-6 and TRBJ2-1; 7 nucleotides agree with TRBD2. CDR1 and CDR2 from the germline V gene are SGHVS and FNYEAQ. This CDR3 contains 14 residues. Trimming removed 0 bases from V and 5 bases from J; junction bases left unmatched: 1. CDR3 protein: CASSLALADNEQFF. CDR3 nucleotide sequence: TGTGCCAGCAGCTTAGCTCTAGCGGACAATGAGCAGTTCTTC. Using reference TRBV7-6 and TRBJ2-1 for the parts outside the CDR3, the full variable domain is GAGVSQSPRYKVTKRGQDVALRCDPISGHVSLYWYRQALGQGPEFLTYFNYEAQQDKSGLPNDRFSAERPEGSISTLTIQRTEQRDSAMYRCASSLALADNEQFFGPGTRLTVL.

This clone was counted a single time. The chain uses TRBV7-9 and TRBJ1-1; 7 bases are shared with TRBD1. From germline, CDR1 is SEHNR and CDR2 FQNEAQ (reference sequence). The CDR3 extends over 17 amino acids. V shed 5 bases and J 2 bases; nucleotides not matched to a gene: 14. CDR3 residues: CASSKSRQGWGNTEAFF. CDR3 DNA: TGTGCCAGCAGCAAGAGCCGACAGGGATGGGGTAACACTGAAGCTTTCTTT.

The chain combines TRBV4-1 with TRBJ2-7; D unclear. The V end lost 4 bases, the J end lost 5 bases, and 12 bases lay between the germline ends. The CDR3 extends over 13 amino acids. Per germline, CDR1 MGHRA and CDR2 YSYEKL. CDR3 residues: CASSPLDQDEQYF. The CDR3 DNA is TGCGCCAGCAGCCCCTTAGACCAGGACGAGCAGTACTTC.

For the CDR3, the DNA is TGTGCCAGCAGCCCGACGACCCGGAGCGCAGTCGGCTACACCTTC. As protein: CASSPTTRSAVGYTF. The V gene is TRBV11-2, the J gene TRBJ1-2, with D unresolved. V was trimmed by 5 bases and J by 8 bases, leaving 21 bases between them. The CDR3 runs 15 residues. From germline, CDR1 is SGHAT and CDR2 FQNNGV.

The CDR3 protein is CASSRDRGYGYTF. The CDR3 coding sequence is TGTGCCAGCAGCAGGGACAGGGGCTATGGCTACACCTTC. This chain connects TRBV5-5 to TRBJ1-2; TRBD1 matches at 10 bases. The CDR3 totals 13 residues. Germline CDR1 SGHKS, CDR2 YYEKEE (reference sequence). V trimming: 4 bases; J trimming: 4 bases; junction bases outside the gene matches: 1.

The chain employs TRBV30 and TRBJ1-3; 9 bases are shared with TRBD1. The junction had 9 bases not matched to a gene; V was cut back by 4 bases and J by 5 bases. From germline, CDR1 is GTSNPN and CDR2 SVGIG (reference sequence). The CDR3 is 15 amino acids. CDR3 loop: CAWIPPGTGRNTIYF. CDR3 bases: TGTGCCTGGATCCCCCCCGGGACAGGGAGAAACACCATATATTTT.

CDR3 amino acids: CASSPTTSTDTQYF. CDR3 DNA sequence: TGTGCCAGCTCACCGACTACCAGCACAGATACGCAGTATTTT. The chain recombines TRBV18 with TRBJ2-3; D perhaps matches TRBD2 (5 bases). From germline, CDR1 is KGHSH and CDR2 LQKENI. V was shortened by 3 bases and J by 0 bases, with 7 bases between the two germline ends. The CDR3 contains 14 residues.

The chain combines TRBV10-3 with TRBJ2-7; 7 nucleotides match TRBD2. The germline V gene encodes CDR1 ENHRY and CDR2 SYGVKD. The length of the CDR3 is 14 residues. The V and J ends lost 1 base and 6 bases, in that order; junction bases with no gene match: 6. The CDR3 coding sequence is TGTGCCATCAGTGAGTTGGTCGGGAGGATCGAGCAGTACTTC. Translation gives CAISELVGRIEQYF.

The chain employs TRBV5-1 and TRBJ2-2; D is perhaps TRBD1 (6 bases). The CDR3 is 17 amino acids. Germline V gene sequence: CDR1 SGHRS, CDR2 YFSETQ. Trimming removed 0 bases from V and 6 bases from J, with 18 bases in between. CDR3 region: CASSLELGAGASGELFF. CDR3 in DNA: TGCGCCAGCAGCTTGGAGTTAGGGGCAGGGGCATCCGGGGAGCTGTTTTTT.

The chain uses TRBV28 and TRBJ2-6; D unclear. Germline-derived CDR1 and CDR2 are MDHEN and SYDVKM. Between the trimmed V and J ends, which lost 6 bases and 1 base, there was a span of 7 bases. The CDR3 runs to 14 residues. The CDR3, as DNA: TGTGCCAGCAGCTATTCTTCTGGGGCCAACGTCCTGACTTTC. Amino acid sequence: CASSYSSGANVLTF.